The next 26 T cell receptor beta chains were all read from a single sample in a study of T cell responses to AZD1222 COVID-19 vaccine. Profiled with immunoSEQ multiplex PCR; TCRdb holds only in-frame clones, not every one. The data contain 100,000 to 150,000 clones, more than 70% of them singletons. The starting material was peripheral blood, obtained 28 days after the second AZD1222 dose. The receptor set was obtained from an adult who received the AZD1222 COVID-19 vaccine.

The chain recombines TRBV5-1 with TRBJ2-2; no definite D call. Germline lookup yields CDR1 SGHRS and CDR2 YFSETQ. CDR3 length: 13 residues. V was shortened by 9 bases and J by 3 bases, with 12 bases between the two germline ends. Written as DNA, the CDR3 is TGCGCCACCTCCGACCAGTACACCGGGGAGCTGTTTTTT. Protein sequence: CATSDQYTGELFF.

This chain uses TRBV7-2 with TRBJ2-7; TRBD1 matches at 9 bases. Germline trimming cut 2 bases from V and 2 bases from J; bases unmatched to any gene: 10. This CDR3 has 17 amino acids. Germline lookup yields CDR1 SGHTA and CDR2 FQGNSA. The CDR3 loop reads CASSLRGQGRQTYEQYF. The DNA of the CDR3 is TGTGCCAGCAGCTTAAGAGGACAGGGGCGACAAACCTACGAGCAGTACTTC.

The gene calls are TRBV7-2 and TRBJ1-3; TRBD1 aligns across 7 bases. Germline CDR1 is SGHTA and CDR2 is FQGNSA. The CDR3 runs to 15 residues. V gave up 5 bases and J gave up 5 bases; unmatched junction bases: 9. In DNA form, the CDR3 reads TGTGCCAGCAGCCCTGACAGGGCGCGGCGAAACACCATATATTTT. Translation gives CASSPDRARRNTIYF.

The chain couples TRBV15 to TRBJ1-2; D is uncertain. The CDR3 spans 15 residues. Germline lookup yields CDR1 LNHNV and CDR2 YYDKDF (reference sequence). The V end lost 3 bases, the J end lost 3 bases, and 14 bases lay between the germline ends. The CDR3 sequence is CATSSEFLTDYGYTF. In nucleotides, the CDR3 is TGTGCCACCAGCAGCGAATTTTTGACGGACTATGGCTACACCTTC.

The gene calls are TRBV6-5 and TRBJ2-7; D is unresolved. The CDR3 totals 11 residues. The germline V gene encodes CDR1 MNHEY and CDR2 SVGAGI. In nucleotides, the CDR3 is TGTGCGAGCCACGACACCCACGAGCAGTACTTC. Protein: CASHDTHEQYF.

The CDR3: CASSDPRIAQETQYF. DNA of the CDR3: TGTGCCAGCAGCGATCCTCGCATAGCCCAAGAGACCCAGTACTTC. This rearrangement joins TRBV7-9 to TRBJ2-5; D unresolved. V was clipped by 5 bases and J by 1 base, with 14 bases between them. Per the germline V gene, CDR1 is SEHNR and CDR2 is FQNEAQ (reference sequence). The CDR3 is 15 residues long.

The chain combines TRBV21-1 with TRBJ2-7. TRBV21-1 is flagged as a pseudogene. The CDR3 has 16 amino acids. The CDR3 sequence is CASSSGWTARSYEQYF. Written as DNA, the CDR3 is TGTGCCAGCAGCAGCGGATGGACGGCCAGATCCTACGAGCAGTACTTC.

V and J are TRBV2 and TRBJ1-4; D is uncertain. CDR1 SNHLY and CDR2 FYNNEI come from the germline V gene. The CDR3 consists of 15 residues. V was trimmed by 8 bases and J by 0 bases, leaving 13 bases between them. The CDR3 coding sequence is TGTGCCAGCCACCGGAGGGCTGCAACTAATGAAAAACTGTTTTTT. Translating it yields CASHRRAATNEKLFF.

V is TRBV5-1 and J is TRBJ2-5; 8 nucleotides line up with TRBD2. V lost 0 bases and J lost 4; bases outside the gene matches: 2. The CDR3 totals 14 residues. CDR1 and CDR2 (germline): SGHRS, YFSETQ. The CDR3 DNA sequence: TGCGCCAGCAGCTTGGCGGGGGGGGCAGAGACCCAGTACTTC. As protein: CASSLAGGAETQYF.

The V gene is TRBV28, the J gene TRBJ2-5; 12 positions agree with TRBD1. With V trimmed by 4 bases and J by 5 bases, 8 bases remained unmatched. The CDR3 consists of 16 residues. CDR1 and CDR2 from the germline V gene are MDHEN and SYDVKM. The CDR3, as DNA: TGTGCCAGCAGTTCACCGGGACAGGGGGCTTTCGAGACCCAGTACTTC. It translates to CASSSPGQGAFETQYF.

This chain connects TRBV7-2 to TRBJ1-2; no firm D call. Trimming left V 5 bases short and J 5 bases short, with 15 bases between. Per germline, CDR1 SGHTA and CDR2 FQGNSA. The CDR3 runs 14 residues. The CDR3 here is CASSLGREWYGYTF. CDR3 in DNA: TGTGCCAGCAGCCTGGGTCGGGAATGGTATGGCTACACCTTC.

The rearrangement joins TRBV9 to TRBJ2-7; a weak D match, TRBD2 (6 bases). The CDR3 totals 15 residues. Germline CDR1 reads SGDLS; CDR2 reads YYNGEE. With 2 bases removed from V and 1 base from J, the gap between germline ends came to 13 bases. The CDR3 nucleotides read TGTGCCAGCAGCGTTTCGGCTGGGGGGTCCTACGAGCAGTACTTC. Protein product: CASSVSAGGSYEQYF.

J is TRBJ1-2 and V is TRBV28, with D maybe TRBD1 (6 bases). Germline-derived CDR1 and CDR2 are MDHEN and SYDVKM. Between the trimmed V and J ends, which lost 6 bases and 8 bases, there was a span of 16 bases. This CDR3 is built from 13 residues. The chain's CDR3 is CASRTRTDEGYTF. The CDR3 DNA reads TGTGCCAGCAGAACCAGGACAGATGAGGGCTACACCTTC.

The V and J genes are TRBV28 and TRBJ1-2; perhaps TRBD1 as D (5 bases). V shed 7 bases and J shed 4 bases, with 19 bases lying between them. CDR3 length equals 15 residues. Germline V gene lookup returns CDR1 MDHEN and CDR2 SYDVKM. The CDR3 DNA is TGTGCCAGCACCCCCACCAGGGATCGGGGCTATGGCTACACCTTC. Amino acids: CASTPTRDRGYGYTF.

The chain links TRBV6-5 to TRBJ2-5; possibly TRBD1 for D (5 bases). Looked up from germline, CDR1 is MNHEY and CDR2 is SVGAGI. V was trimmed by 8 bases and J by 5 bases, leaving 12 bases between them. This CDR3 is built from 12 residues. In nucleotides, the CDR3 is TGTGCCAGCGGGCTGGGGCGTGAGACCCAGTACTTC. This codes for CASGLGRETQYF.

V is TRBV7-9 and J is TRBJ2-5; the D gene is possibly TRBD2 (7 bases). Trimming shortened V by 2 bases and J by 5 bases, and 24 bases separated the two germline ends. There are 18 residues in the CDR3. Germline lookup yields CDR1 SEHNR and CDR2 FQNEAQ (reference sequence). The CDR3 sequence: CASSLKRGGPYWLETQYF. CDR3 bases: TGTGCCAGCAGCTTAAAACGCGGGGGCCCCTATTGGTTGGAGACCCAGTACTTC.

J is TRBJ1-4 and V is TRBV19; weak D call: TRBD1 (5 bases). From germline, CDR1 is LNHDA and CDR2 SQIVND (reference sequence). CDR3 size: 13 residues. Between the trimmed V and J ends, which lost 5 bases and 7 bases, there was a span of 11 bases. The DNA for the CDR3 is TGTGCCAGTAGTCTACCGGGGGGTGAAAAACTGTTTTTT. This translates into CASSLPGGEKLFF.

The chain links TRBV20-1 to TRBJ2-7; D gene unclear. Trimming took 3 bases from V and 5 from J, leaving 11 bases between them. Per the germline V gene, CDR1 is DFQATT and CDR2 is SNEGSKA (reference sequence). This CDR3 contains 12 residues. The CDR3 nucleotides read TGCAGTGCTAGTGTAAAATCCCACGAGCAGTACTTC. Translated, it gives CSASVKSHEQYF.

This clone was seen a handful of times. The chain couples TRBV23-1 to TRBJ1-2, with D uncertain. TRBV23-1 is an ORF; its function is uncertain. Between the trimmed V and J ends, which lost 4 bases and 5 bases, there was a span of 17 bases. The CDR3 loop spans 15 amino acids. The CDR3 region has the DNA TGCGCCAGCAGTCGGGGAGCGGGTGACGGGTATGGCTACACCTTC. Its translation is CASSRGAGDGYGYTF.

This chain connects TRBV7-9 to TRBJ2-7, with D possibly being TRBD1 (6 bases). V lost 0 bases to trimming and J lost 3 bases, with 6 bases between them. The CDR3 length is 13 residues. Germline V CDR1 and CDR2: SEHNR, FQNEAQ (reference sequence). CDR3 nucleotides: TGTGCCAGCAGCTTAGCACAGGGCTACGAGCAGTACTTC. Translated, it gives CASSLAQGYEQYF.

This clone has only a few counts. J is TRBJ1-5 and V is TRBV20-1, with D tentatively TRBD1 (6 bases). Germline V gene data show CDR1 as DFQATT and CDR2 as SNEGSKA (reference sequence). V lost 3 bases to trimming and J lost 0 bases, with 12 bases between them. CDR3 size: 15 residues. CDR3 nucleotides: TGCAGTGCTAGTCCGGGGGGCCTTAGCAATCAGCCCCAGCATTTT. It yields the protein CSASPGGLSNQPQHF.

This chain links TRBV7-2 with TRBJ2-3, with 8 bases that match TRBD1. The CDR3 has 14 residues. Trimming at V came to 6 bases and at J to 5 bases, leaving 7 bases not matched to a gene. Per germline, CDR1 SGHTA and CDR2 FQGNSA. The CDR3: CASRQGQGQDTQYF. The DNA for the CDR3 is TGTGCCAGCAGACAAGGACAGGGCCAAGATACGCAGTATTTT.

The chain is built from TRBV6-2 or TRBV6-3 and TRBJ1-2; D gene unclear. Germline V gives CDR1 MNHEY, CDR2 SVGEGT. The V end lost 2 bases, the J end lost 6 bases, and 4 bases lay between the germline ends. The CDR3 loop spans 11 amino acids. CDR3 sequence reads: CASSYQDGYTF. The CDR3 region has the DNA TGTGCCAGCAGTTACCAGGATGGCTACACCTTC.

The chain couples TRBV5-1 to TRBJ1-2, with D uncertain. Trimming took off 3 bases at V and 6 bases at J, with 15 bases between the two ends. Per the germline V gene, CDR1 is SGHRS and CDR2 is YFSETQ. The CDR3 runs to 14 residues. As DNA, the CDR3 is TGCGCCAGCAGCTCTACCGGCCTTGTTGATGGCTACACCTTC. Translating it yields CASSSTGLVDGYTF.

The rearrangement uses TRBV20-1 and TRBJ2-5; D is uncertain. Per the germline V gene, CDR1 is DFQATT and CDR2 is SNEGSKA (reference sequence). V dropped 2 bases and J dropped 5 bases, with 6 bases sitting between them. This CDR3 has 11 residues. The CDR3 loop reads CSARLGETQYF. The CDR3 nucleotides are TGCAGTGCTAGACTCGGTGAGACCCAGTACTTC.

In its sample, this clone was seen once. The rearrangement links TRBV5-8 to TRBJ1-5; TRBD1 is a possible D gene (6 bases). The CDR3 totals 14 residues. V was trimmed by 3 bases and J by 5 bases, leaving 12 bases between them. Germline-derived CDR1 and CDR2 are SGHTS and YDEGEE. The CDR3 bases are TGTGCCAGCAGCTCGAGGGCAGGGGATCAGCCCCAGCATTTT. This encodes CASSSRAGDQPQHF.